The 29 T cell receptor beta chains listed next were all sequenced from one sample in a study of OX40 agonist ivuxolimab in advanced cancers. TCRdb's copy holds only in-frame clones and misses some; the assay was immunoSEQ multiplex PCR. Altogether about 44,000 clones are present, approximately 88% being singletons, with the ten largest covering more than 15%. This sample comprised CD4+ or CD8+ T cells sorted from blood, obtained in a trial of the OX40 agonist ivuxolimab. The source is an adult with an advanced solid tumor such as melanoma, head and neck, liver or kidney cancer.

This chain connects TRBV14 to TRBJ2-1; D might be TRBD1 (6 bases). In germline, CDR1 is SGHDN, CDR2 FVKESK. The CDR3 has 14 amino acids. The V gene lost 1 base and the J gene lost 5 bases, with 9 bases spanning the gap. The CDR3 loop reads CASSQGGPHNEQFF. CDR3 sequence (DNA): TGTGCCAGCAGCCAAGGGGGGCCCCACAATGAGCAGTTCTTC. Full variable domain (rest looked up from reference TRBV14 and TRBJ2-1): EAGVTQFPSHSVIEKGQTVTLRCDPISGHDNLYWYRRVMGKEIKFLLHFVKESKQDESGMPNNRFLAERTGGTYSTLKVQPAELEDSGVYFCASSQGGPHNEQFFGPGTRLTVL.

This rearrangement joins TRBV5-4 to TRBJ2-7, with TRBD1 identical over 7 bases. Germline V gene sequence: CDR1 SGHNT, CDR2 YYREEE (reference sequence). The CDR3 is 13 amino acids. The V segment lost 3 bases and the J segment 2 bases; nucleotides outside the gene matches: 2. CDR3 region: CASSSGTAYEQYF. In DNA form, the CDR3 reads TGTGCCAGCAGCTCAGGGACAGCCTACGAGCAGTACTTC.

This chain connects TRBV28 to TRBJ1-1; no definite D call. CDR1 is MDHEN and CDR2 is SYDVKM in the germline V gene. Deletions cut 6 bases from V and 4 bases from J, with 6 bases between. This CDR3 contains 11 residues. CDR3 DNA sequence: TGTGCCAGCAGATGGAGCACTGAAGCTTTCTTT. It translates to CASRWSTEAFF. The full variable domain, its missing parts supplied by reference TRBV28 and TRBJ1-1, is DVKVTQSSRYLVKRTGEKVFLECVQDMDHENMFWYRQDPGLGLRLIYFSYDVKMKEKGDIPEGYSVSREKKERFSLILESASTNQTSMYLCASRWSTEAFFGQGTRLTVV.

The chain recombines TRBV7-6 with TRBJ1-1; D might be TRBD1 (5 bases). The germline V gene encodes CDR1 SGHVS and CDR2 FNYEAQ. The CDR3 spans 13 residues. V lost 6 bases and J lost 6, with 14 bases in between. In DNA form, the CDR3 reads TGTGCCAGCAGTCCGAGGGTGGGGGCTGAAGCTTTCTTT. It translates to CASSPRVGAEAFF. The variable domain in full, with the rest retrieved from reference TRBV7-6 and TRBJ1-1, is GAGVSQSPRYKVTKRGQDVALRCDPISGHVSLYWYRQALGQGPEFLTYFNYEAQQDKSGLPNDRFSAERPEGSISTLTIQRTEQRDSAMYRCASSPRVGAEAFFGQGTRLTVV.

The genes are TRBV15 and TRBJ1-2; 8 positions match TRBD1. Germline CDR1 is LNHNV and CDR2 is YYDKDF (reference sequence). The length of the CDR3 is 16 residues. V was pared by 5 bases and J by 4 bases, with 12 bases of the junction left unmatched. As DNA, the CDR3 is TGTGCCACCAGCGGACCGTCACACAGGGGGGCCTATGGCTACACCTTC. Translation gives CATSGPSHRGAYGYTF.

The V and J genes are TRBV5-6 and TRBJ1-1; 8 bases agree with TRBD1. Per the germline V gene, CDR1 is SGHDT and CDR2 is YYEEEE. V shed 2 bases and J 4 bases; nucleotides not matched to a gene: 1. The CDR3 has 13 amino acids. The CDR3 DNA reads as TGTGCCAGCAGCTTCCAGGGGGCCACTGAAGCTTTCTTT. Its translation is CASSFQGATEAFF.

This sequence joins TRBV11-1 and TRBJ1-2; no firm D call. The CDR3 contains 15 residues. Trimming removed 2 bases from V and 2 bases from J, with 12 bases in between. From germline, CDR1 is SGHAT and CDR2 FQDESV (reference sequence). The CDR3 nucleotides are TGTGCCAGCAGCTTATTTTCCGCGGGGAACTATGGCTACACCTTC. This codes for CASSLFSAGNYGYTF. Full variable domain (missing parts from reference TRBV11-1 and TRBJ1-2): EAEVAQSPRYKITEKSQAVAFWCDPISGHATLYWYRQILGQGPELLVQFQDESVVDDSQLPKDRFSAERLKGVDSTLKIQPAELGDSAMYLCASSLFSAGNYGYTFGSGTRLTVV.

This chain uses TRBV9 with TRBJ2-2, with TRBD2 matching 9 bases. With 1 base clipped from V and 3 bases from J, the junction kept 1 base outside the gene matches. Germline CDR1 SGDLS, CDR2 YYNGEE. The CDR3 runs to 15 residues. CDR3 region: CASSVTSGYTGELFF. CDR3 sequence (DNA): TGTGCCAGCAGCGTAACTAGCGGGTACACCGGGGAGCTGTTTTTT.

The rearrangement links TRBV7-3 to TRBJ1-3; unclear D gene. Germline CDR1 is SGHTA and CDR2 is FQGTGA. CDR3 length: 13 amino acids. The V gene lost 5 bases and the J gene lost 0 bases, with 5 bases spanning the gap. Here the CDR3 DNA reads TGTGCCAGCAGCGGTGACTCTGGAAACACCATATATTTT. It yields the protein CASSGDSGNTIYF.

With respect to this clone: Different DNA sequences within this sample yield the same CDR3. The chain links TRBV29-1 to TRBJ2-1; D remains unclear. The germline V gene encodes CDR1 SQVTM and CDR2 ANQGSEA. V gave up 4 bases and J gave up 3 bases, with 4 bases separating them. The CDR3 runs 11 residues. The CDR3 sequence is CSVGGYNEQFF. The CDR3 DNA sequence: TGCAGCGTTGGGGGCTACAATGAGCAGTTCTTC.

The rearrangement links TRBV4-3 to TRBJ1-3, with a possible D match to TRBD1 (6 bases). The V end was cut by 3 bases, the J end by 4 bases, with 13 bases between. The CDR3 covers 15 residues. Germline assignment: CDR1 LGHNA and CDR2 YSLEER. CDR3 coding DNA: TGCGCCAGCAGCCAGCGAACAGGGCTCGGAAACACCATATATTTT. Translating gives CASSQRTGLGNTIYF.

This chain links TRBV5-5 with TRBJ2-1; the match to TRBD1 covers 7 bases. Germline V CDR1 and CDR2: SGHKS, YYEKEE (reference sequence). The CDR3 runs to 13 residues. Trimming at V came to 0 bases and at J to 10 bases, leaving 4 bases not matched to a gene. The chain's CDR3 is CASSLVTGEEQFF. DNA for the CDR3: TGTGCCAGCAGCTTGGTAACAGGGGAAGAGCAGTTCTTC.

The CDR3 loop is CASSLRTGRGNQPQHF. CDR3 nucleotide sequence: TGTGCCAGCAGCCTCAGGACAGGGCGAGGCAATCAGCCCCAGCATTTT. This rearrangement joins TRBV7-2 to TRBJ1-5, with 8 bases that match TRBD1. J gave up 2 bases and V 5 bases, and 8 bases lay outside the gene matches. This CDR3 region has 16 residues. Germline lookup yields CDR1 SGHTA and CDR2 FQGNSA. Together with reference TRBV7-2 and TRBJ1-5, the CDR3 gives the full variable domain: GAGVSQSPSNKVTEKGKDVELRCDPISGHTALYWYRQSLGQGLEFLIYFQGNSAPDKSGLPSDRFSAERTGGSVSTLTIQRTQQEDSAVYLCASSLRTGRGNQPQHFGDGTRLSIL.

The CDR3 reads CASSPSFHSGNTIYF. The CDR3 nucleotides are TGTGCCAGCAGTCCCTCCTTTCACTCTGGAAACACCATATATTTT. The rearrangement links TRBV28 to TRBJ1-3; D gene uncertain. Per germline, CDR1 MDHEN and CDR2 SYDVKM. The CDR3 has 15 amino acids. V lost 5 bases to trimming and J lost 0 bases, with 11 bases between them.

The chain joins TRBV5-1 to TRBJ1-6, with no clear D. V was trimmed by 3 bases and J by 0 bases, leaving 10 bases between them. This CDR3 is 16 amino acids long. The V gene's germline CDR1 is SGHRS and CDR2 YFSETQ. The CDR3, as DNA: TGCGCCAGCAGCTCGGGGAACGGCTCCTATAATTCACCCCTCCACTTT. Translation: CASSSGNGSYNSPLHF.

The CDR3 sequence: CASSADRGDTEAFF. CDR3 DNA: TGTGCCAGCAGCGCCGACAGGGGGGACACTGAAGCTTTCTTT. The V call is TRBV2, the J call TRBJ1-1, with 9 bases identical to TRBD1. The length of the CDR3 is 14 residues. Germline V CDR1 and CDR2: SNHLY, FYNNEI. V shed 6 bases and J 3 bases; nucleotides not matched to a gene: 5.

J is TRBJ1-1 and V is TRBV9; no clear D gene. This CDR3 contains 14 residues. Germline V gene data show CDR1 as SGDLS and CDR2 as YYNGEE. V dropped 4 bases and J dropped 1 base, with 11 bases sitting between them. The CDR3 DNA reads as TGTGCCAGCAGCCCACGGGCCCAGAACACTGAAGCTTTCTTT. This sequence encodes CASSPRAQNTEAFF.

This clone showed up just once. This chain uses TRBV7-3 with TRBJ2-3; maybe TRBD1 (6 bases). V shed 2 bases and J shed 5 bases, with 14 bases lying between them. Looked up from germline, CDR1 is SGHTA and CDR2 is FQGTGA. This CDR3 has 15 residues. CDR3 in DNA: TGTGCCAGCAGCTTAGGAACCGGGACAAGAGATACGCAGTATTTT. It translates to CASSLGTGTRDTQYF.

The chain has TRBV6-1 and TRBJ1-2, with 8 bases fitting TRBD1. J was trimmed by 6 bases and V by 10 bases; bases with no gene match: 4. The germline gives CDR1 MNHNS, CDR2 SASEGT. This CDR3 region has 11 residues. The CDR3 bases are TGTGCCATCGACAGGGGAGATGGCTACACCTTC. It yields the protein CAIDRGDGYTF.

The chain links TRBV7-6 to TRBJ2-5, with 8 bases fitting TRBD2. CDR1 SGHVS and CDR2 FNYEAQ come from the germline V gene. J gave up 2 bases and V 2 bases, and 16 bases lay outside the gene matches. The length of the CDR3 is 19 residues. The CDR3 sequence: CASSLIWRGAGKPQETQYF. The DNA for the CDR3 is TGTGCCAGCAGCTTAATTTGGCGGGGGGCCGGCAAACCACAAGAGACCCAGTACTTC.

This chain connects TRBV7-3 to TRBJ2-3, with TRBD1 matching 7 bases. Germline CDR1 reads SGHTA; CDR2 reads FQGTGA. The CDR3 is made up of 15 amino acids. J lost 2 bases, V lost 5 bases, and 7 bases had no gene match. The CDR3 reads CASSRTGASTDTQYF. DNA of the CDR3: TGTGCCAGCAGCCGAACAGGGGCCTCCACAGATACGCAGTATTTT.

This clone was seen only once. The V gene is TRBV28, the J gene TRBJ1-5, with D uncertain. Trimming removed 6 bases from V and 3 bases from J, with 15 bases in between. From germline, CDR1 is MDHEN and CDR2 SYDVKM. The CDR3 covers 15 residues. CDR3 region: CASSPTRILNQPQHF. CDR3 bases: TGTGCCAGCAGCCCGACGAGGATCCTCAATCAGCCCCAGCATTTT.

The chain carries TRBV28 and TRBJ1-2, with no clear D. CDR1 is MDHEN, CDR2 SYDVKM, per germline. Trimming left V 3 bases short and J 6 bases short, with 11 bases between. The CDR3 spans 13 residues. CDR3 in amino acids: CASSFGGKNGYTF. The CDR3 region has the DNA TGTGCCAGCAGTTTTGGAGGAAAGAATGGCTACACCTTC.

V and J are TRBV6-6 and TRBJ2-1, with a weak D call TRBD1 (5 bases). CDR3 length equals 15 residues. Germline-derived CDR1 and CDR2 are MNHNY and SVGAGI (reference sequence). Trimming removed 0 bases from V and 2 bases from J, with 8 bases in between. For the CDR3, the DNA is TGTGCCAGCAGTTACTCGGCAGGGACCTACAATGAGCAGTTCTTC. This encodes CASSYSAGTYNEQFF.

Here the CDR3 reads CASSIDSGYNSPLHF. The CDR3 DNA is TGTGCCAGTAGTATTGACAGTGGTTATAATTCACCCCTCCACTTT. The V and J genes are TRBV19 and TRBJ1-6, with D perhaps TRBD1 (5 bases). Germline V lookup: CDR1 LNHDA, CDR2 SQIVND (reference sequence). The CDR3 spans 15 residues. The germline V and J ends were trimmed by 3 bases and 4 bases, with 10 bases remaining between them.

The chain's CDR3 is CASSFPISGGLSYNEQFF. The DNA for the CDR3 is TGTGCCAGCAGTTTCCCCATTAGCGGGGGCCTCTCCTACAATGAGCAGTTCTTC. The chain links TRBV28 to TRBJ2-1, with 9 bases that match TRBD2. Germline V gene sequence: CDR1 MDHEN, CDR2 SYDVKM. V was clipped by 3 bases and J by 0 bases; unmatched bases: 9. CDR3 size: 18 residues.

CDR3 nucleotide sequence: TGTGCCAGCAGCTCTATCCGGGACGGCAGGTGGAAACTGTTTTTT. Translated, it gives CASSSIRDGRWKLFF. The genes are TRBV7-6 and TRBJ1-4; perhaps TRBD1 as D (5 bases). This CDR3 region has 15 residues. CDR1 and CDR2 (germline): SGHVS, FNYEAQ. Between the trimmed V and J ends, which lost 4 bases and 11 bases, there was a span of 20 bases.

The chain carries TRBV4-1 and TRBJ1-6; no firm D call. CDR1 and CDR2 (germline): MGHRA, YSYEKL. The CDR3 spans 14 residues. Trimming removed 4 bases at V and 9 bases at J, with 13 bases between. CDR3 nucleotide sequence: TGCGCCAGCAGCCCCAGCAACACGGGTTCACCCCTCCACTTT. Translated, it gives CASSPSNTGSPLHF.

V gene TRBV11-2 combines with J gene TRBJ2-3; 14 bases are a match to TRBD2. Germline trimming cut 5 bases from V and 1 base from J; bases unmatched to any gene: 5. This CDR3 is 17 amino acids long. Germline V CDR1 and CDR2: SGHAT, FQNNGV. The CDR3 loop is CASSPATSGGGTDTQYF. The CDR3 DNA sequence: TGTGCCAGCAGCCCAGCGACTAGCGGGGGGGGCACAGATACGCAGTATTTT.